This TCR beta chain stems from a study of blood T cell repertoires in COVID-19. Germline lookup yields CDR1 SNHLY and CDR2 FYNNEI. Losses at the gene ends were 7 bases for V and 7 bases for J; bases not matched to a gene: 16. The length of the CDR3 is 17 residues. The table came from immunoSEQ multiplex PCR; TCRdb's copy has only in-frame clones and leaves some out. Of about 310,000 clones in the sample, 85% were seen once. Sequencing used PBMCs or T cells enriched from blood (not recorded which). This TCR derives from a woman aged 30 to 39 who had been exposed to COVID-19. The chain couples TRBV2 to TRBJ2-1, with 10 bases fitting TRBD2. The CDR3 DNA reads as TGTGCCAGCACCAAAGAGGGAGCGGGGGGGCGTGTAAATGAGCAGTTCTTC. It encodes CASTKEGAGGRVNEQFF.